Shown below are 21 T cell receptor beta chains from a single sample sequenced in a study of OX40 agonist ivuxolimab in advanced cancers. Produced via immunoSEQ multiplex PCR; TCRdb's table is partial and in-frame only. The sample consists of just over 90,000 clones, under 95% of them appearing once. The sample here was CD4+ or CD8+ T cells sorted from blood, taken in a trial of the OX40 agonist ivuxolimab. The receptors stem from an adult with an advanced solid tumor such as melanoma, head and neck, liver or kidney cancer.

This clone was counted between two and nine times. The chain carries TRBV9 and TRBJ1-2, with unresolved D. CDR1 is SGDLS, CDR2 YYNGEE, per germline. V was cut by 0 bases and J by 5 bases, with 5 bases left in between. The CDR3 consists of 12 residues. In DNA, the CDR3 is TGTGCCAGCAGCGTAGACGAGTATGGCTACACCTTC. Its translation: CASSVDEYGYTF.

This chain joins TRBV23-1 and TRBJ1-2, with D perhaps TRBD1 (5 bases). TRBV23-1 qualifies as an ORF whose function is uncertain. The V end was cut by 3 bases, the J end by 8 bases, with 16 bases between. This CDR3 is 14 amino acids long. CDR3 bases: TGCGCCAGCAGTCAGCCTGAGGGAGGGGAAGGCTACACCTTC. It encodes CASSQPEGGEGYTF.

The chain uses TRBV6-6 and TRBJ1-1; D call uncertain. The CDR3 is made up of 11 amino acids. The germline CDR1 and CDR2 sequences are MNHNY and SVGAGI (reference sequence). The V end was cut by 6 bases, the J end by 6 bases, with 8 bases between. DNA for the CDR3: TGTGCCAGCAGACCTGGACCTGAAGCTTTCTTT. Its translation is CASRPGPEAFF.

This chain links TRBV19 with TRBJ1-5; the D is unclear. The CDR3 consists of 14 residues. Germline V CDR1 and CDR2: LNHDA, SQIVND (reference sequence). V gave up 4 bases and J gave up 4 bases, with 11 bases separating them. The CDR3 DNA sequence: TGTGCCAGTAGTACCTATAAGGGTAATCAGCCCCAGCATTTT. This encodes CASSTYKGNQPQHF.

The chain carries TRBV19 and TRBJ2-2, with no clear D. Trimming removed 5 bases at V and 6 bases at J, with 16 bases between. The CDR3 contains 15 residues. Looked up from germline, CDR1 is LNHDA and CDR2 is SQIVND (reference sequence). In DNA form, the CDR3 reads TGTGCCAGTAGTTCCTTTAGAAACTCTGCCGGGGAGCTGTTTTTT. It specifies CASSSFRNSAGELFF.

The chain joins TRBV4-1 to TRBJ2-1; the D gene is possibly TRBD2 (6 bases). Germline loops: CDR1 MGHRA, CDR2 YSYEKL. This CDR3 is 14 amino acids long. V lost 0 bases to trimming and J lost 9 bases, with 12 bases between them. CDR3 residues: CASSQETGVVEQFF. CDR3 nucleotides: TGCGCCAGCAGCCAAGAAACGGGAGTGGTTGAGCAGTTCTTC.

This rearrangement joins TRBV11-2 to TRBJ2-7; 9 positions agree with TRBD2. Per germline, CDR1 SGHAT and CDR2 FQNNGV. Germline trimming cut 5 bases from V and 3 bases from J; bases unmatched to any gene: 5. This CDR3 is 14 amino acids long. CDR3 amino acids: CASSQGLAYYEQYF. The CDR3 DNA follows: TGTGCCAGCAGCCAGGGACTAGCTTACTACGAGCAGTACTTC. Full variable domain (outside the CDR3, taken from reference TRBV11-2 and TRBJ2-7): EAGVAQSPRYKIIEKRQSVAFWCNPISGHATLYWYQQILGQGPKLLIQFQNNGVVDDSQLPKDRFSAERLKGVDSTLKIQPAKLEDSAVYLCASSQGLAYYEQYFGPGTRLTVT.

The chain combines TRBV5-1 with TRBJ2-1; D ambiguous. Germline lookup yields CDR1 SGHRS and CDR2 YFSETQ. V gave up 0 bases and J gave up 7 bases, with 17 bases separating them. CDR3 size: 16 residues. DNA of the CDR3: TGCGCCAGCAGCTTGGACGGGCATCCTGGGGATAATGAGCAGTTCTTC. Encoded protein: CASSLDGHPGDNEQFF.

The chain couples TRBV6-6 to TRBJ1-2; 9 bases are shared with TRBD1. Per the germline V gene, CDR1 is MNHNY and CDR2 is SVGAGI (reference sequence). V shed 4 bases, J shed 4 bases, and the junction held 1 base outside the gene matches. The CDR3 totals 13 residues. The CDR3: CASSSDRGYGYTF. The CDR3 coding sequence is TGTGCCAGCAGTTCGGACAGGGGCTATGGCTACACCTTC.

This clone was seen a handful of times. CDR3 residues: CSARDNLYEHF. DNA of the CDR3: TGCAGTGCTAGAGACAACCTTTACGAGCATTTT. The chain uses TRBV20-1 and TRBJ1-5; the D is unclear. Trimming left V 0 bases short and J 14 bases short, with 11 bases between. The CDR3 is made up of 11 amino acids. The germline V gene encodes CDR1 DFQATT and CDR2 SNEGSKA (reference sequence).

The chain carries TRBV18 and TRBJ2-3; D call uncertain. This CDR3 comprises 17 residues. The V end was cut by 2 bases, the J end by 8 bases, with 23 bases between. Germline loops: CDR1 KGHSH, CDR2 LQKENI. In DNA form, the CDR3 reads TGTGCCAGCTCACCATTTGGCCGGCTCCGAGCCCACTGTACGCAGTATTTT. Translating it yields CASSPFGRLRAHCTQYF. Combining the CDR3 with reference TRBV18 and TRBJ2-3 gives the whole variable domain NAGVMQNPRHLVRRRGQEARLRCSPMKGHSHVYWYRQLPEEGLKFMVYLQKENIIDESGMPKERFSAEFPKEGPSILRIQQVVRGDSAAYFCASSPFGRLRAHCTQYFGPGTRLTVL.

This chain joins TRBV6-1 and TRBJ1-5, with 12 bases identical to TRBD1. The CDR3 is 19 amino acids. Germline lookup yields CDR1 MNHNS and CDR2 SASEGT. The V gene end was trimmed by 3 bases and the J gene end by 1 base; junction bases not matched to a gene: 10. For the CDR3, the DNA is TGTGCCAGCAGTGACACCGGGACAGGGGGCCTTGTAAGCAATCAGCCCCAGCATTTT. Translating it yields CASSDTGTGGLVSNQPQHF.

This chain links TRBV14 with TRBJ2-2; no clear D gene. The CDR3 spans 18 residues. Per the germline V gene, CDR1 is SGHDN and CDR2 is FVKESK. Trimming removed 1 base at V and 2 bases at J, with 17 bases between. In nucleotides, the CDR3 is TGTGCCAGCAGCCAAGGGTTCGAAATATCCCTTAACACCGGGGAGCTGTTTTTT. This codes for CASSQGFEISLNTGELFF.

This sequence joins TRBV11-2 and TRBJ1-3; no clear D gene. Germline-derived CDR1 and CDR2 are SGHAT and FQNNGV. Trimming stripped 2 bases from V and 4 bases from J, with 6 bases between. CDR3 length: 13 residues. CDR3 sequence (DNA): TGTGCCAGCAGCTTAACCTTAGGAAACACCATATATTTT. Translation gives CASSLTLGNTIYF. The complete variable domain, with remaining parts taken from reference TRBV11-2 and TRBJ1-3, reads EAGVAQSPRYKIIEKRQSVAFWCNPISGHATLYWYQQILGQGPKLLIQFQNNGVVDDSQLPKDRFSAERLKGVDSTLKIQPAKLEDSAVYLCASSLTLGNTIYFGEGSWLTVV.

V and J are TRBV29-1 and TRBJ2-3; a possible D gene is TRBD1 (5 bases). The CDR3 sequence is 12 residues long. Trimming shortened V by 7 bases and J by 4 bases, and 12 bases separated the two germline ends. The germline V gene has CDR1 SQVTM and CDR2 ANQGSEA. Written as DNA, the CDR3 is TGCAGCGGGGGCGGAAGTGCAGATACGCAGTATTTT. This translates into CSGGGSADTQYF.

The chain recombines TRBV6-1 with TRBJ2-1; 7 bases line up with TRBD2. There are 12 residues in the CDR3. V lost 7 bases and J lost 7; bases outside the gene matches: 4. Germline loops: CDR1 MNHNS, CDR2 SASEGT. This CDR3 reads CASTGGRNEQFF. The CDR3 coding sequence is TGTGCCAGCACCGGGGGGAGAAATGAGCAGTTCTTC.

J is TRBJ2-7 and V is TRBV19, with 8 bases aligning to TRBD1. CDR1 and CDR2 from the germline V gene are LNHDA and SQIVND (reference sequence). The CDR3 is made up of 15 amino acids. V lost 5 bases, J lost 0 bases, and 6 bases stayed unmatched. The CDR3 reads CASSSPGGNSYEQYF. DNA for the CDR3: TGTGCCAGTAGTTCCCCAGGGGGCAACTCCTACGAGCAGTACTTC.

This clone has just a few counts. The chain has TRBV21-1 and TRBJ2-7; whether TRBD1, the table's D call, matches the DNA was not checked. TRBV21-1 is given as a pseudogene. This CDR3 has 15 amino acids. The CDR3 protein is CASFRPGQGHYEQYF. CDR3 sequence (DNA): TGTGCCAGCTTTAGACCGGGACAGGGTCACTACGAGCAGTACTTC.

This clone came up once. The chain couples TRBV11-2 to TRBJ1-3; D is ambiguous. CDR1 is SGHAT and CDR2 is FQNNGV in the germline V gene. The CDR3 loop spans 16 amino acids. Trimming stripped 5 bases from V and 4 bases from J, with 18 bases between. CDR3 protein: CASSPHPEGSGNTIYF. CDR3 bases: TGTGCCAGCAGCCCCCACCCAGAGGGATCGGGAAACACCATATATTTT. Using reference TRBV11-2 and TRBJ1-3 for the parts outside the CDR3, the full variable domain is EAGVAQSPRYKIIEKRQSVAFWCNPISGHATLYWYQQILGQGPKLLIQFQNNGVVDDSQLPKDRFSAERLKGVDSTLKIQPAKLEDSAVYLCASSPHPEGSGNTIYFGEGSWLTVV.

The rearrangement uses TRBV28 and TRBJ1-2; D might be TRBD1 (5 bases). Germline CDR1 reads MDHEN; CDR2 reads SYDVKM. This CDR3 spans 15 amino acids. V was cut by 7 bases and J by 5 bases, with 20 bases left in between. The CDR3 sequence: CASIQRGVPGYGYTF. The CDR3 nucleotides read TGTGCCAGCATCCAAAGGGGCGTCCCTGGGTATGGCTACACCTTC.

The chain links TRBV19 to TRBJ1-1; a weak D match, TRBD1 (6 bases). Germline CDR1 LNHDA, CDR2 SQIVND (reference sequence). The CDR3 runs 15 residues. With 5 bases removed from V and 2 bases from J, the gap between germline ends came to 15 bases. The chain's CDR3 is CASSPWTAPNTEAFF. The CDR3 nucleotides read TGTGCCAGTAGTCCCTGGACAGCGCCAAACACTGAAGCTTTCTTT.